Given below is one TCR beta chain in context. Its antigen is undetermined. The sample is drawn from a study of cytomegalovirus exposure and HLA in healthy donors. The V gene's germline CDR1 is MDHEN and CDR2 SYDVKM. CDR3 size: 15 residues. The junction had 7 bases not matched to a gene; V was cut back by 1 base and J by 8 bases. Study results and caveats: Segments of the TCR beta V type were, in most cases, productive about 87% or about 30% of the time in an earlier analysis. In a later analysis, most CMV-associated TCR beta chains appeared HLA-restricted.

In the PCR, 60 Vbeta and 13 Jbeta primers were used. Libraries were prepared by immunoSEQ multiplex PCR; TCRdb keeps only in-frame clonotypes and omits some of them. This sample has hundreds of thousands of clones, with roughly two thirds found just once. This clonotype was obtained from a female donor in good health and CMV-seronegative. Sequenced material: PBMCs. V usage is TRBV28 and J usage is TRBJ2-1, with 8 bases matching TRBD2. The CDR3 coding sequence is TGTGCCAGCAGTTTATCAACGGGACTAGGCTATGAGCAGTTCTTC. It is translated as CASSLSTGLGYEQFF.